The TCR beta chain under discussion was sequenced for a study of blood T cell repertoires in COVID-19. On the study more broadly: Acute and convalescent COVID-19 samples came from the United States, Italy and Spain. PBMCs, B-cell-depleted T cells, or T cells provided the cDNA or gDNA that made up the material.

Enrolment of Seattle patients took place during active infection, and they were followed longitudinally. Original processing notes: Counts of nucleated cells, estimated from reference gene primer amplification, were obtained. TCRdb keeps only in-frame clones here, not all; method: immunoSEQ multiplex PCR. That table is the source of V, J and clone size, and D and trimming were worked out from the DNA. Of 50,000 to 80,000 clones listed, just over 85% are singletons. Germline lookup yields CDR1 KGHSH and CDR2 LQKENI. The CDR3 runs 23 residues. Trimming removed 4 bases from V and 5 bases from J; junction bases left unmatched: 26.

This chain uses TRBV18 with TRBJ2-3; TRBD2 agrees at 14 bases. The clonotype was recovered from a woman aged 60-75 years with COVID-19, enrolled during active disease. Sample: peripheral blood. CDR3 region: CASSRRVDGTPRLAGGPGDTQYF. The CDR3 DNA reads as TGTGCCAGCTCACGTAGGGTGGACGGTACTCCGAGACTAGCGGGAGGGCCTGGAGATACGCAGTATTTT.